This T cell receptor (beta chain) was retrieved from a study of response to subunit inactivated influenza vaccine (dated 2018 in TCRdb). About the full investigation: The study used deep quantitative T cell receptor repertoire profiling to track responses to a trivalent subunit inactivated influenza vaccine. General conclusions and limits of the study: According to the authors, only a limited number of new T cells may be recruited by each seasonal influenza vaccination.

V ends up 6 bases short and J 6 bases short, with an unmatched junction base count of 5. CDR1 and CDR2 are drawn from the germline V gene (reference sequence): DFQATT, SNEGSKA. The CDR3 measures 11 amino acids from cysteine to phenylalanine. Left in the record is the CDR3 DNA by itself, 33 bases read in frame from the first base. On this clonotype itself: Its antigen is unknown. Base qualities are not provided; no much larger clone lies one nucleotide away.

The library was produced with RT-PCR. Sequencing used an Illumina HiSeq 2500. The public reads were reprocessed in TCRdb via fastp at Q25 and MiXCR, keeping in-frame beta chains. Each CDR3 protein appears once, grouped with its most common genes and DNA. Within this sample are hundreds of thousands of distinct CDR3 sequences, with about 7.6% of them counted one time only. The ten largest clones take up 13% of the sample. The input for sequencing was PBMCs from blood, taken less than 30 months after vaccination. The V and J segments used are TRBV20-1 and TRBJ2-7, with 7 bases aligning to TRBD1. The origin of this receptor is a man aged 45 to 70 who received an inactivated influenza vaccine. Donor details come from another sample of the same person, matched by shared clones. In nucleotides, the sequence is TGCAGTGCCTCGACAGGGTCCGAGCAGTACTTC. The encoded protein is CSASTGSEQYF.